This paragraph reports one TCR beta chain. Its antigen is as yet unknown. Documented treatment: roughly 18 received Ad26.COV2.S at low or high dose, single or two shots; about 5 received placebo; per-sample allocation not given. Collection of the samples took place on day 63 after the first injection of vaccine or placebo. The entry originates in a study of Ad26.COV2.S vaccination and SARS-CoV-2 variants. Study-wide background: Enrolled in COV1001, the donor was in the Ad26.COV2.S trial arm, which received the vaccine. Each vaccinee took Ad26.COV2.S intramuscularly, once or twice 56 days apart.

Germline-derived CDR1 and CDR2 are SGHTA and FQGNSA. The CDR3 length is 14 residues. Trimming pared 5 bases from V and 1 base from J, leaving 11 bases between. Findings and caveats of the study: The placebo group had lower spike-specific TCR breadth than the vaccine recipients did. Vaccine recipients and placebo recipients showed similar non-spike TCR breadth.

Some clones are missing from TCRdb's copy, which holds only in-frame ones; the method was immunoSEQ multiplex PCR. The data contain about 350,000 clones, about 88% of them seen just once; the ten biggest clones take up 6.4%. The TCR comes from a person aged 18-60 years who received the Ad26.COV2.S COVID-19 vaccine or a placebo. This specimen was peripheral blood, taken in a trial of Ad26.COV2.S vaccine versus placebo. The J gene is TRBJ1-1, the V gene TRBV7-2; D is unclear. The CDR3 bases are TGTGCCAGCAGCCGCCGCGAGGGGAACACTGAAGCTTTCTTT. Residues: CASSRREGNTEAFF.